Listed here are 7 T cell receptor beta chains from one sample, sequenced in a study of blood T cell repertoires in COVID-19 (dated by TCRdb to 2019 to 2021). To prepare the library, the immunoSEQ multiplex PCR assay was applied. TCRdb holds this immuneACCESS table with in-frame rearrangements only. Some clones are missing; in checked studies, unresolved V genes explain under half, and the rest has no known cause. The sample table shows 95,000 to 150,000 clones, and around 90% are seen once. The top ten hold 0.88% of the sample. The sequencing sample was made of peripheral blood. The source of these receptors is a woman between 50 and 59 years old with active or convalescent COVID-19.

This sequence joins TRBV5-1 and TRBJ2-3; a weak D match, TRBD2 (5 bases). The length of the CDR3 is 14 residues. The V and J ends lost 2 bases and 0 bases respectively, with 7 bases between them. The germline V gene encodes CDR1 SGHRS and CDR2 YFSETQ. CDR3 DNA sequence: TGCGCCAGCAGCTTCCGGACTAGCACAGATACGCAGTATTTT. It encodes CASSFRTSTDTQYF.

This clone is a singleton in its sample. The rearrangement links TRBV10-3 to TRBJ2-1; D possibly corresponds to TRBD2 (6 bases). V was shortened by 6 bases and J by 5 bases, with 23 bases between the two germline ends. The germline gives CDR1 ENHRY, CDR2 SYGVKD. The CDR3 consists of 17 residues. The CDR3 DNA reads as TGTGCCATCAGGCGCCGGGGGTCCGCAGCTGGTGACAATGAGCAGTTCTTC. Protein: CAIRRRGSAAGDNEQFF.

The rearrangement links TRBV9 to TRBJ2-2; 8 bases agree with TRBD1. The CDR3 sequence is 16 residues long. The germline V gene encodes CDR1 SGDLS and CDR2 YYNGEE. Trimming cost V 2 bases and J 3 bases; bases outside gene matches: 6. Here the CDR3 DNA reads TGTGCCAGCAGCGTTACAGGGGGGATGGACACCGGGGAGCTGTTTTTT. It encodes CASSVTGGMDTGELFF. The full variable domain, in which reference TRBV9 and TRBJ2-2 provide the parts outside the CDR3, is DSGVTQTPKHLITATGQRVTLRCSPRSGDLSVYWYQQSLDQGLQFLIQYYNGEERAKGNILERFSAQQFPDLHSELNLSSLELGDSALYFCASSVTGGMDTGELFFGEGSRLTVL.

The chain joins TRBV6-5 to TRBJ2-7, with D perhaps matching TRBD2 (5 bases). Germline lookup yields CDR1 MNHEY and CDR2 SVGAGI. The CDR3 is made up of 12 amino acids. The V end lost 6 bases, the J end lost 8 bases, and 14 bases lay between the germline ends. Here the CDR3 DNA reads TGTGCCAGCAGCGCAACACTAGGTCAGCAGTACTTC. This translates into CASSATLGQQYF.

Only a few counts were recorded for this clone. The gene calls are TRBV6-5 and TRBJ1-3; D possibly corresponds to TRBD1 (5 bases). The CDR3 length is 14 residues. Trimming pared 8 bases from V and 1 base from J, leaving 12 bases between. Germline values: CDR1 MNHEY, CDR2 SVGAGI. The CDR3 region has the DNA TGTGCCAGCCTACAGGTTAGGTCTGGAAACACCATATATTTT. Translation gives CASLQVRSGNTIYF.

The chain is built from TRBV28 and TRBJ2-5, with 7 bases identical to TRBD1. Germline V gives CDR1 MDHEN, CDR2 SYDVKM. The CDR3 loop spans 15 amino acids. Trimming took 4 bases from V and 4 from J; bases not matched to a gene: 9. The CDR3 DNA reads TGTGCCAGCAGTTCAGCAGGGGGTGGGCTAGAGACCCAGTACTTC. Protein: CASSSAGGGLETQYF. The variable domain in full, with the rest retrieved from reference TRBV28 and TRBJ2-5, is DVKVTQSSRYLVKRTGEKVFLECVQDMDHENMFWYRQDPGLGLRLIYFSYDVKMKEKGDIPEGYSVSREKKERFSLILESASTNQTSMYLCASSSAGGGLETQYFGPGTRLLVL.

The chain uses TRBV14 and TRBJ1-4, with D perhaps matching TRBD1 (5 bases). The V and J ends lost 2 bases and 8 bases respectively, with 15 bases between them. Germline lookup yields CDR1 SGHDN and CDR2 FVKESK. The CDR3 totals 15 residues. CDR3 nucleotides: TGTGCCAGCAGCCAACCCCTAATCGGGGGAGAAAAACTGTTTTTT. This encodes CASSQPLIGGEKLFF.